This record covers a single T cell receptor (beta chain). Generated by immunoSEQ multiplex PCR, the TCRdb table keeps only in-frame clones and is missing some. The sample has 60,000 or so clones, just under 85% seen once. This specimen comes from a study of blood T cell repertoires in COVID-19. CDR1 and CDR2 from the germline V gene are DFQATT and SNEGSKA (reference sequence). The germline V and J ends were trimmed by 4 bases and 7 bases, with 8 bases remaining between them. The CDR3 loop spans 11 amino acids. The sample was peripheral blood. The sequence came from a man aged 60-69 years with acute or convalescent COVID-19. The chain links TRBV20-1 to TRBJ1-3; D remains ambiguous. The CDR3 spells CSATGWNTIYF. The CDR3 bases are TGCAGTGCTACGGGGTGGAACACCATATATTTT.